Reported below is one T cell receptor beta chain. The antigen is undetermined. The PCR employed 60 Vbeta primers together with 13 Jbeta primers. The assay was immunoSEQ multiplex PCR, and TCRdb's table has in-frame clones only and misses some. The repertoire table contains some 47,000 clones. V was clipped by 6 bases and J by 6 bases, with 15 bases between them. The CDR3 totals 13 residues. Germline values: CDR1 LNHDA, CDR2 SQIVND (reference sequence). This entry is derived from a study of cytomegalovirus exposure and HLA in healthy donors. Study-level results: Being productive about 87% or about 30% of the time was typical of most TCR beta V segments in an earlier analysis. Cytomegalovirus-associated status was assigned to roughly 160 TCR beta chains. In a later analysis, at a false discovery rate of 0.05, approximately 16,000 TCR beta sequences matched HLA alleles. A missense variant in DCLRE1C was later tied to TCR beta V- and J-gene trimming.

Sequencing was done on a sample of PBMCs. The gene calls are TRBV19 and TRBJ2-7, with D tentatively TRBD1 (6 bases). The sequence came from a middle-aged woman in good health and CMV-seronegative. CDR3 residues: CASRRPGAREQYF. In DNA form, the CDR3 reads TGTGCCAGTAGGAGACCAGGGGCCCGCGAGCAGTACTTC.